This TCR beta chain was obtained from a study of blood T cell repertoires in COVID-19 (dated by TCRdb to the early 2020s). Some background on the complete study: Samples from collaborators originated in the United States, Italy and Spain and spanned both the acute and convalescent phases of COVID-19. The material from the prospective study consisted of cDNA or gDNA derived from T cells, B-cell-depleted T cells, or PBMCs. The samples were drawn from two sources: the first 160 participants of the ongoing ImmuneRACE study, and 1,000 to 1,500 subjects contributed by 6 global collaborators. The dataset comprised deeply sampled blood TCRbeta repertoires from subjects exposed to, actively infected with, or recovered from COVID-19. The repertoires were released in a freely available public database meant as a resource for research on the immune response to SARS-CoV-2. The sample metadata nearly always contained a de-identified subject ID, COVID-19 status, age in years and sex. Where HLA class I and class II types were available, the types were taken from metadata supplied by the sample provider, not from assay-based typing. The study at large found these results: The quantity of clinical and demographic metadata differed by source and by participant and was supplied without curation.

Comment on this clone: Its specific antigen is unknown. Base quality data are lacking; no much larger clone is found one base away.

V lost 9 bases and J lost 2 bases, and the count of bases not matched to a germline gene is 7. The CDR3 contains 15 residues, cysteine and phenylalanine counted. The kept DNA is CDR3 alone, 45 bases in frame from the first base. According to the germline V gene (reference sequence), CDR1 reads LNHDA and CDR2 reads SQIVND. Collaborating institutions collected whole blood in K2EDTA tubes following their own protocols. For TCRbeta analysis, collaborator samples were shipped as frozen whole blood, as isolated PBMCs, or as DNA extracted from either sample type. TCRbeta CDR3 regions were amplified from genomic DNA using the immunoSEQ Assay, a bias-controlled multiplex PCR. Concerning the study's data processing: The number of nucleated cells in each sample was estimated from the amplification of reference gene primers within the assay. Sequence reads were collapsed and filtered to measure the absolute abundance of every unique TCRbeta CDR3 rearrangement. Productive Simpson clonality was computed per sample as the square root of Simpson's diversity index over productive rearrangements. TCRdb mirrors the immuneACCESS table, restricted to in-frame sequences. Some clones are absent from its copies; in checked studies, under half trace to an unresolved V gene, and the reason for the others is unknown. The D gene and trimming were derived from the DNA, and the V and J assignments and clone size from that table. The sample includes around 260,000 clones, with around nine tenths observed a single time. The top ten clones comprise around 0.88% of the sample.

The chain couples TRBV19 to TRBJ2-6; 7 bases in the junction line up with TRBD1. The sequence was obtained from a man aged 25 to 45 with acute or convalescent COVID-19. The sample taken for sequencing was peripheral blood. CDR3 loop: CASTEQGPGANVLTF. The sequenced DNA: TGTGCCAGCACCGAACAGGGGCCTGGGGCCAACGTCCTGACTTTC.